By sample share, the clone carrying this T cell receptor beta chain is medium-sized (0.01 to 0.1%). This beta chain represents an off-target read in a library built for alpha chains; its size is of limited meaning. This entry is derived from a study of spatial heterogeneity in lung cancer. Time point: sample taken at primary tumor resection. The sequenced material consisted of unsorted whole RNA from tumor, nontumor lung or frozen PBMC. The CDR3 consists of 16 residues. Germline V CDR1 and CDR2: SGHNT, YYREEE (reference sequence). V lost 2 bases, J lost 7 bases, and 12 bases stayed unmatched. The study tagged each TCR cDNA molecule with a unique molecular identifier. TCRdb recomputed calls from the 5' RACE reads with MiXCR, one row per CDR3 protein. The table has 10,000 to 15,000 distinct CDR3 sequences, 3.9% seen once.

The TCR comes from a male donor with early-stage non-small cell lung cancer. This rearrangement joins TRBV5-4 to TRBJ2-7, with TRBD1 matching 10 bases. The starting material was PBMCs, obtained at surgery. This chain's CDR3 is CASSFQTGTGVGEQYF. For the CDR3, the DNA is TGTGCCAGCAGCTTCCAGACCGGGACAGGGGTAGGGGAGCAGTACTTC.